This T cell receptor beta chain was identified in a study of Ad26.COV2.S vaccination and SARS-CoV-2 variants. As for the study in general: Donor allocation was to the COV1001 Ad26.COV2.S trial arm. Intramuscularly, Ad26.COV2.S was given either once or twice, 56 days apart. General observations from the study: Among vaccine recipients, spike-specific TCR breadth exceeded that of placebo recipients. People who got the vaccine or the placebo had similar non-spike TCR breadth.

Treatment described: roughly 20 received Ad26.COV2.S at low or high dose, single or two shots; 5 received placebo; per-sample allocation not given. The study sampled participants on day 63 after the first vaccine or placebo injection. The germline V gene has CDR1 MNHEY and CDR2 SVGAGI. CDR3 length: 14 amino acids. The V gene end was trimmed by 5 bases and the J gene end by 3 bases; junction bases not matched to a gene: 7. The assay was immunoSEQ multiplex PCR, and TCRdb's table has in-frame clones only and misses some. The sample has fewer than 800,000 clones; more than 70% are singletons. Regarding this clone: The target antigen is unknown.

The sequencing used peripheral blood, collected in a trial of Ad26.COV2.S vaccine versus placebo. This clonotype originated in a person between 18 and 65 years old who received the Ad26.COV2.S COVID-19 vaccine or a placebo. The rearrangement uses TRBV6-5 and TRBJ2-7, with 7 bases that match TRBD1. In DNA form, the CDR3 reads TGTGCCAGCAGTCCGGACAGGTTTGGCTACGAGCAGTACTTC. It encodes CASSPDRFGYEQYF.